The 30 T cell receptor beta chains presented below share a single source sample, sequenced in a study of T cells in Graves' hyperthyroidism and ophthalmopathy. The CDR3 regions of TCR beta were amplified from RNA transcripts. First-round RT-PCR with HTBI primers amplified the TCR CDR3 region. Using its own MiXCR run on the multiplex PCR reads, TCRdb lists one record per CDR3 protein. Of about 700,000 distinct CDR3 sequences listed, 11% to 15% were seen once; the top ten hold about 9.4%. The sample comprised blood. These receptors were obtained from a young woman with Graves' hyperthyroidism.

This clonotype was picked up a small number of times. This chain uses TRBV29-1 with TRBJ1-1, with TRBD1 as a possible D gene (5 bases). Germline V gene lookup returns CDR1 SQVTM and CDR2 ANQGSEA. V lost 7 bases and J lost 2, with 14 bases in between. The CDR3 runs 13 residues. Here the CDR3 reads CSACEQANTEAFF. The CDR3 bases are TGCAGCGCCTGTGAACAGGCCAACACTGAAGCTTTCTTT.

This clonotype came up a few times. This chain links TRBV10-3 with TRBJ2-1, with 10 positions matching TRBD1. Trimming took 6 bases from V and 2 from J; bases not matched to a gene: 7. The germline V gene encodes CDR1 ENHRY and CDR2 SYGVKD. CDR3 length: 16 residues. The CDR3 reads CAIRPATGGAYNEQFF. In nucleotides, the CDR3 is TGTGCCATCAGGCCCGCGACAGGGGGCGCCTACAATGAGCAGTTCTTC.

This clonotype has more than one count but fewer than ten. The chain recombines TRBV6-1 with TRBJ1-4; TRBD1 matches at 8 bases. This CDR3 region has 15 residues. In germline, CDR1 is MNHNS, CDR2 SASEGT. V lost 6 bases to trimming and J lost 0 bases; unmatched junction nucleotides: 3. The DNA for the CDR3 is TGTGCCAGCAGGCGGGACAGGTCAACTAATGAAAAACTGTTTTTT. It specifies CASRRDRSTNEKLFF.

On this clonotype itself: Just one base apart from a much larger clone, this may be a read error. This chain connects TRBV3-1 to TRBJ2-1; D might be TRBD2 (6 bases). The CDR3 spans 21 residues. Trimming shortened V by 0 bases and J by 6 bases, and 30 bases separated the two germline ends. Germline-derived CDR1 and CDR2 are LGHDT and YNNKEL (reference sequence). In DNA, the CDR3 is TGTGCCAGCAGCCAAGAAAGTTTGGGGGAGGATGATCTGTCGCCCAGCAATGAGCAGTTCTTC. Protein product: CASSQESLGEDDLSPSNEQFF.

The sample holds many counts of this clonotype. This chain uses TRBV7-8 with TRBJ2-7, with 8 bases matching TRBD1. Germline trimming cut 1 base from V and 4 bases from J; bases unmatched to any gene: 6. The length of the CDR3 is 15 residues. Germline V CDR1 and CDR2: SGHVS, FQNEAQ. Here the CDR3 reads CASSLDLTGVYEQYF. The CDR3 DNA follows: TGTGCCAGCAGCTTAGATTTGACAGGGGTGTACGAGCAGTACTTC.

This clonotype was observed many times. This rearrangement joins TRBV13 to TRBJ2-3; 10 nucleotides agree with TRBD2. V shed 3 bases, J shed 2 bases, and the junction held 5 bases outside the gene matches. CDR1 PRHDT and CDR2 FYEKMQ come from the germline V gene (reference sequence). This CDR3 comprises 16 residues. The CDR3 nucleotides are TGTGCCAGCAGCTTCAAACTAGCGGGACCCACAGATACGCAGTATTTT. This encodes CASSFKLAGPTDTQYF.

This clonotype has more than one count but fewer than ten. The chain joins TRBV4-1 to TRBJ1-1; possibly TRBD1 for D (6 bases). The V gene lost 4 bases and the J gene lost 2 bases, with 14 bases spanning the gap. This CDR3 region has 15 residues. The V gene's germline CDR1 is MGHRA and CDR2 YSYEKL. CDR3 in DNA: TGCGCCAGCAGCCGCACAGGGTTTAGCAACACTGAAGCTTTCTTT. This translates into CASSRTGFSNTEAFF.

There are a few counts of this clonotype. The CDR3 region has the DNA TGCGCCAGCAGCCGAGAGACAGGGCCACTATATGGCGAGCAGTACTTC. Translated, it gives CASSRETGPLYGEQYF. The chain employs TRBV4-3 and TRBJ2-7, with 7 nucleotides matching TRBD1. Germline CDR1 and CDR2: LGHNA and YSLEER. The CDR3 is 16 residues long. Trimming cost V 4 bases and J 6 bases; bases outside gene matches: 15.

This clonotype was picked up many times. V and J are TRBV2 and TRBJ1-5; D remains ambiguous. The CDR3 extends over 12 amino acids. Germline CDR1 and CDR2: SNHLY and FYNNEI. V was trimmed by 5 bases and J by 2 bases, leaving 4 bases between them. This chain's CDR3 is CASSKGNQPQHF. The CDR3 nucleotides read TGTGCCAGCAGTAAAGGCAATCAGCCCCAGCATTTT.

This clonotype was picked up many times. The chain employs TRBV18 and TRBJ2-3, with D maybe TRBD2 (6 bases). There are 15 residues in the CDR3. The V end was cut by 6 bases, the J end by 1 base, with 14 bases between. Germline V lookup: CDR1 KGHSH, CDR2 LQKENI. The CDR3 bases are TGTGCCAGCTCGCCGAGACTAGTCGGCACAGATACGCAGTATTTT. Protein: CASSPRLVGTDTQYF.

This clonotype has just a few counts. The chain uses TRBV30 and TRBJ2-1; 7 bases fit TRBD1. Germline V gives CDR1 GTSNPN, CDR2 SVGIG (reference sequence). V shed 4 bases and J 3 bases; nucleotides not matched to a gene: 3. CDR3 size: 13 residues. The CDR3 region is CAWNRDSYNEQFF. The CDR3 DNA reads as TGTGCCTGGAACCGGGACAGCTACAATGAGCAGTTCTTC.

For this clonotype: This may be a read error, as it is one base from a much larger clone. Lacking the conserved final phenylalanine or tryptophan, this CDR3 likely reflects a read error. The chain is built from TRBV5-4 and TRBJ2-2, with 8 bases that match TRBD1. With V trimmed by 6 bases and J by 6 bases, 10 bases remained unmatched. Germline loops: CDR1 SGHNT, CDR2 YYREEE (reference sequence). The CDR3 runs to 15 residues. The CDR3 DNA reads TGTGCCAGCACCGCAGGGGGCCGTGTGGCCGGGGAGCTGTTTGTT. This encodes CASTAGGRVAGELFV.

The genes are TRBV14 and TRBJ2-5; D is unclear. This CDR3 has 15 residues. The V end was cut by 1 base, the J end by 4 bases, with 13 bases between. CDR1 SGHDN and CDR2 FVKESK come from the germline V gene. The chain's CDR3 is CASSQVRESRETQYF. The CDR3 DNA sequence: TGTGCCAGCAGCCAAGTGCGAGAGTCCAGAGAGACCCAGTACTTC.

This chain joins TRBV6-2 or TRBV6-3 and TRBJ2-2; D perhaps matches TRBD2 (6 bases). The germline V and J ends were trimmed by 8 bases and 7 bases, with 23 bases remaining between them. The CDR3 has 16 residues. Germline V gives CDR1 MNHEY, CDR2 SVGEGT. DNA of the CDR3: TGTGCCAGCGGGCAGCCCTCGGAGGGCCTTGGCGGGGAGCTGTTTTTT. Its translation: CASGQPSEGLGGELFF.

The chain employs TRBV9 and TRBJ2-2; 7 bases are a match to TRBD1. The CDR3 sequence is 16 residues long. Germline CDR1 reads SGDLS; CDR2 reads YYNGEE. V gave up 0 bases and J gave up 1 base; unmatched junction bases: 3. The DNA for the CDR3 is TGTGCCAGCAGCGTAGAAAGGACAGGGAACACCGGGGAGCTGTTTTTT. This encodes CASSVERTGNTGELFF. Supplemented by reference TRBV9 and TRBJ2-2, the full variable domain reads DSGVTQTPKHLITATGQRVTLRCSPRSGDLSVYWYQQSLDQGLQFLIQYYNGEERAKGNILERFSAQQFPDLHSELNLSSLELGDSALYFCASSVERTGNTGELFFGEGSRLTVL.

This clonotype was found a few times. This chain joins TRBV4-2 and TRBJ2-1, with 9 bases fitting TRBD2. Per germline, CDR1 LGHNA and CDR2 YNFKEQ. The CDR3 consists of 15 residues. The ends lost 4 bases at V and 8 bases at J; junction bases unmatched: 9. CDR3 DNA sequence: TGTGCCAGCAGCCCTAGCGGGATGGGGATATATGAGCAGTTCTTC. As protein: CASSPSGMGIYEQFF.

This clonotype was detected many times. The chain links TRBV6-6 to TRBJ1-2; 7 positions agree with TRBD1. The CDR3 extends over 13 amino acids. V lost 0 bases to trimming and J lost 8 bases; unmatched junction nucleotides: 3. Germline assignment: CDR1 MNHNY and CDR2 SVGAGI (reference sequence). CDR3 nucleotide sequence: TGTGCCAGCAGTTACTCGACAGGGAACGGCTACACCTTC. Its translation: CASSYSTGNGYTF.

This clonotype was counted between two and nine times. The chain uses TRBV7-9 and TRBJ2-2, with no clear D. V shed 0 bases and J shed 7 bases, with 12 bases lying between them. The length of the CDR3 is 15 residues. The germline V gene encodes CDR1 SEHNR and CDR2 FQNEAQ (reference sequence). The CDR3 region has the DNA TGTGCCAGCAGCTTAGCGCAGTCTGGGATCGGGGAGCTGTTTTTT. Amino acid sequence: CASSLAQSGIGELFF.

This clonotype was detected many times. This chain uses TRBV13 with TRBJ1-2; D is ambiguous. This CDR3 has 15 amino acids. Trimming removed 2 bases from V and 5 bases from J, with 15 bases in between. Germline CDR1 PRHDT, CDR2 FYEKMQ (reference sequence). In DNA, the CDR3 is TGTGCCAGCAGCTTACTCCGGGGATTAGGTTATGGCTACACCTTC. It specifies CASSLLRGLGYGYTF.

V is TRBV25-1 and J is TRBJ2-7; a weak D match, TRBD1 (8 bases). Between the trimmed V and J ends, which lost 3 bases and 2 bases, there was a span of 23 bases. This CDR3 has 18 amino acids. CDR1 and CDR2 (germline): MGHDK, SYGVNS. CDR3 nucleotide sequence: TGTGCCAGCAGTGATCGAATGGGGGGGGACAGGAGTACCTACGAGCAGTACTTC. Residues: CASSDRMGGDRSTYEQYF.

The CDR3 nucleotides read TGTGCCAGCAGTGAAACAGGGACCTATAATTCACCCCTCCACTTT. Protein sequence: CASSETGTYNSPLHF. The rearrangement links TRBV6-1 to TRBJ1-6; weak D call: TRBD1 (6 bases). The CDR3 spans 15 residues. Germline V gene lookup returns CDR1 MNHNS and CDR2 SASEGT. V was trimmed by 2 bases and J by 2 bases, leaving 7 bases between them.

V gene TRBV6-5 combines with J gene TRBJ2-3; 10 nucleotides line up with TRBD2. V shed 2 bases, J shed 5 bases, and the junction held 7 bases outside the gene matches. Germline CDR1 reads MNHEY; CDR2 reads SVGAGI. CDR3 length: 16 amino acids. DNA of the CDR3: TGTGCCAGCAGTTACGGGAGCGGGAGGGCCAGAGATACGCAGTATTTT. Translation gives CASSYGSGRARDTQYF.

This clonotype was seen only a few times. The chain is built from TRBV18 and TRBJ1-2; D ambiguous. This CDR3 spans 18 amino acids. CDR1 is KGHSH and CDR2 is LQKENI in the germline V gene. V was cut by 3 bases and J by 2 bases, with 22 bases left in between. CDR3 protein: CASSPWPTTTRNNYGYTF. The CDR3 DNA reads TGTGCCAGCTCACCCTGGCCGACCACTACTCGAAACAACTATGGCTACACCTTC. Based on the CDR3 plus reference TRBV18 and TRBJ1-2, the full variable domain is NAGVMQNPRHLVRRRGQEARLRCSPMKGHSHVYWYRQLPEEGLKFMVYLQKENIIDESGMPKERFSAEFPKEGPSILRIQQVVRGDSAAYFCASSPWPTTTRNNYGYTFGSGTRLTVV.

V is TRBV7-9 and J is TRBJ2-1; 10 bases match TRBD2. CDR3 length: 16 residues. The germline gives CDR1 SEHNR, CDR2 FQNEAQ (reference sequence). V lost 5 bases and J lost 8; bases outside the gene matches: 12. CDR3 in DNA: TGTGCCAGCAGCCCAAGACGTCTAGCGGGAGCATATGAGCAGTTCTTC. Its translation: CASSPRRLAGAYEQFF. Based on the CDR3 plus reference TRBV7-9 and TRBJ2-1, the full variable domain is DTGVSQNPRHKITKRGQNVTFRCDPISEHNRLYWYRQTLGQGPEFLTYFQNEAQLEKSRLLSDRFSAERPKGSFSTLEIQRTEQGDSAMYLCASSPRRLAGAYEQFFGPGTRLTVL.

V is TRBV30 and J is TRBJ1-4; maybe TRBD1 (5 bases). The CDR3 covers 15 residues. From germline, CDR1 is GTSNPN and CDR2 SVGIG (reference sequence). The ends were cut back, 4 bases at V and 7 bases at J, with 19 bases in the middle. The CDR3 nucleotides read TGTGCCTGGAAGGCCGGGACCGGAGAGATTGAAAAACTGTTTTTT. Translating gives CAWKAGTGEIEKLFF.

This clonotype was observed a few times. The rearrangement uses TRBV19 and TRBJ1-1, with D uncertain. The V end lost 0 bases, the J end lost 3 bases, and 17 bases lay between the germline ends. The CDR3 is 17 amino acids. Per germline, CDR1 LNHDA and CDR2 SQIVND (reference sequence). CDR3 region: CASSIEKSSEGDTEAFF. The CDR3 bases are TGTGCCAGTAGTATAGAAAAGTCTTCAGAGGGAGACACTGAAGCTTTCTTT.

This clonotype was recorded many times. This sequence joins TRBV12-3 or TRBV12-4 and TRBJ2-7; possibly TRBD1 or TRBD2 for D (5 bases each). This CDR3 contains 17 residues. Trimming stripped 6 bases from V and 4 bases from J, with 25 bases between. The CDR3 protein is CASSRDRLVTSSYEQYF. Written as DNA, the CDR3 is TGTGCCAGCAGCCGGGACCGGTTAGTTACCTCCTCTTACGAGCAGTACTTC.

Many counts were recorded for this clonotype. The rearrangement joins TRBV30 to TRBJ2-7; a weak D match, TRBD1 (6 bases). Per the germline V gene, CDR1 is GTSNPN and CDR2 is SVGIG (reference sequence). The CDR3 extends over 13 amino acids. The V gene lost 3 bases and the J gene lost 5 bases, with 14 bases spanning the gap. DNA for the CDR3: TGTGCCTGGAGGGGTAACAGGGCCAACGAGCAGTACTTC. This sequence encodes CAWRGNRANEQYF. The variable domain in full, with the rest retrieved from reference TRBV30 and TRBJ2-7, is SQTIHQWPATLVQPVGSPLSLECTVEGTSNPNLYWYRQAAGRGLQLLFYSVGIGQISSEVPQNLSASRPQDRQFILSSKKLLLSDSGFYLCAWRGNRANEQYFGPGTRLTVT.

This clonotype was counted ten times or more. The chain combines TRBV2 with TRBJ2-7; no reliable D call. Germline V gives CDR1 SNHLY, CDR2 FYNNEI. Between the trimmed V and J ends, which lost 1 base and 3 bases, there was a span of 13 bases. CDR3 length equals 15 residues. The CDR3 loop is CASSEDYGTGYEQYF. CDR3 sequence (DNA): TGTGCCAGCAGTGAAGATTACGGTACCGGCTACGAGCAGTACTTC.

Many counts were recorded for this clonotype. The DNA for the CDR3 is TGTGCCAGCAGCCCAGACTCGGGGACGGCAGGGGACGAGCAGTACTTC. Translated, it gives CASSPDSGTAGDEQYF. The chain uses TRBV5-5 and TRBJ2-7; D is perhaps TRBD1 (6 bases). Germline CDR1 is SGHKS and CDR2 is YYEKEE (reference sequence). The CDR3 is 16 amino acids. Trimming stripped 4 bases from V and 5 bases from J, with 22 bases between.